The 14 T cell receptor beta chains below were found in one sample sequenced in a study of blood T cell repertoires in COVID-19. The table came from immunoSEQ multiplex PCR; TCRdb's copy has only in-frame clones and leaves some out. The sample has about 400,000 clones, roughly 90% seen once. Specimen: peripheral blood. The receptors derive from a woman between 55 and 75 years old with COVID-19, enrolled during active disease.

The V call is TRBV29-1, the J call TRBJ1-2; D is uncertain. V lost 4 bases to trimming and J lost 4 bases, with 25 bases between them. This CDR3 contains 17 residues. Germline CDR1 and CDR2: SQVTM and ANQGSEA. CDR3 in amino acids: CSVVLPGGLGRPYGYTF. The CDR3 DNA is TGCAGCGTTGTGCTGCCTGGTGGGCTTGGCAGGCCCTATGGCTACACCTTC.

The genes are TRBV3-1 (or the pseudogene TRBV3-2) and TRBJ2-1, with D possibly matching TRBD2 (5 bases). Between the trimmed V and J ends, which lost 1 base and 4 bases, there was a span of 14 bases. Germline CDR1 reads LGHDT; CDR2 reads YNNKEL (reference sequence). The CDR3 length is 16 residues. The CDR3 sequence is CASSQGGSALYNEQFF. CDR3 nucleotide sequence: TGTGCCAGCAGCCAAGGTGGTAGCGCCTTATACAATGAGCAGTTCTTC.

The rearrangement links TRBV7-2 to TRBJ2-7, with 10 bases identical to TRBD1. CDR1 is SGHTA, CDR2 FQGNSA, per germline. V dropped 4 bases and J dropped 7; count of bases not matched to a gene: 7. The CDR3 has 14 amino acids. Written as DNA, the CDR3 is TGTGCCAGCAGCTCGCCGGGACAGGGGAGGGAGCAGTACTTC. Amino acid sequence: CASSSPGQGREQYF.

This rearrangement joins TRBV5-4 to TRBJ1-2; weak D call: TRBD1 (6 bases). The CDR3 has 14 amino acids. V lost 1 base, J lost 3 bases, and 10 bases lay in between. Germline CDR1 is SGHNT and CDR2 is YYREEE (reference sequence). The CDR3 spells CASSLRTADYGYTF. Written as DNA, the CDR3 is TGTGCCAGCAGCTTGCGGACAGCTGACTATGGCTACACCTTC. Full variable domain (remainder filled in from reference TRBV5-4 and TRBJ1-2): ETGVTQSPTHLIKTRGQQVTLRCSSQSGHNTVSWYQQALGQGPQFIFQYYREEENGRGNFPPRFSGLQFPNYSSELNVNALELDDSALYLCASSLRTADYGYTFGSGTRLTVV.

Remarks on this clone: The identical CDR3 is also encoded by other nucleotide sequences in the sample. The chain links TRBV4-3 to TRBJ1-2, with a possible D match to TRBD1 (6 bases). The V gene's germline CDR1 is LGHNA and CDR2 YSLEER. The CDR3 is 13 residues long. Deletions cut 0 bases from V and 8 bases from J, with 10 bases between. This CDR3 is CASSQDRGSGYTF. CDR3 DNA sequence: TGCGCCAGCAGCCAAGACAGGGGAAGCGGCTACACCTTC.

Of note for this clone: One junction end disagrees with the germline gene, perhaps due to a read error. This chain connects TRBV5-4 to TRBJ1-6; D unclear. CDR3 size: 15 residues. In germline, CDR1 is SGHNT, CDR2 YYREEE (reference sequence). The CDR3 protein is CTSSQRVSGDSPLHF. The CDR3 DNA is TGTACCAGCAGCCAGAGGGTTTCGGGAGATTCACCCCTCCACTTT. Together with reference TRBV5-4 and TRBJ1-6, the CDR3 gives the full variable domain: ETGVTQSPTHLIKTRGQQVTLRCSSQSGHNTVSWYQQALGQGPQFIFQYYREEENGRGNFPPRFSGLQFPNYSSELNVNALELDDSALYLCTSSQRVSGDSPLHFGNGTRLTVT.

The chain couples TRBV6-5 to TRBJ1-2; 10 nucleotides match TRBD1. The CDR3 is 13 residues long. V gave up 5 bases and J gave up 8 bases; unmatched junction bases: 5. Germline CDR1 and CDR2: MNHEY and SVGAGI. The CDR3 reads CASSPGTGVGYTF. CDR3 DNA sequence: TGTGCCAGCAGTCCCGGGACAGGGGTAGGCTACACCTTC.

The chain combines TRBV30 with TRBJ1-1; D may be TRBD1 (5 bases). Germline V gives CDR1 GTSNPN, CDR2 SVGIG (reference sequence). This CDR3 region has 14 residues. V shed 2 bases and J shed 0 bases, with 10 bases lying between them. CDR3 coding DNA: TGTGCCTGGAGTCCTGGACACGTGAACACTGAAGCTTTCTTT. It specifies CAWSPGHVNTEAFF.

This rearrangement joins TRBV7-2 to TRBJ1-4; 9 bases map to TRBD1. In germline, CDR1 is SGHTA, CDR2 FQGNSA. V dropped 5 bases and J dropped 6; count of bases not matched to a gene: 4. The CDR3 sequence is 14 residues long. CDR3: CASSRRTGDEKLFF. The CDR3 DNA reads as TGTGCCAGCAGCCGCCGGACAGGGGATGAAAAACTGTTTTTT.

The V call is TRBV5-5, the J call TRBJ2-5; 8 bases match TRBD1. The germline CDR1 and CDR2 sequences are SGHKS and YYEKEE (reference sequence). Trimming cost V 3 bases and J 4 bases; bases outside gene matches: 8. The CDR3 covers 15 residues. The DNA of the CDR3 is TGTGCCAGCAGCTACGGACAGGGACGGGGAGAGACCCAGTACTTC. This gives the protein CASSYGQGRGETQYF.

This clone was counted a single time. This rearrangement joins TRBV18 to TRBJ2-7, with D tentatively TRBD2 (6 bases). Trimming removed 3 bases from V and 4 bases from J, with 10 bases in between. The CDR3 totals 13 residues. Germline-derived CDR1 and CDR2 are KGHSH and LQKENI. The CDR3 bases are TGTGCCAGCTCACCGGGACTGAGATACGAGCAGTACTTC. Its protein is CASSPGLRYEQYF. Full variable domain (outside the CDR3, taken from reference TRBV18 and TRBJ2-7): NAGVMQNPRHLVRRRGQEARLRCSPMKGHSHVYWYRQLPEEGLKFMVYLQKENIIDESGMPKERFSAEFPKEGPSILRIQQVVRGDSAAYFCASSPGLRYEQYFGPGTRLTVT.

On this clone: A read error may explain this, as a much larger clone is one base away. This chain links TRBV7-3 with TRBJ2-5; TRBD1 is a possible D gene (6 bases). Germline V gene sequence: CDR1 SGHTA, CDR2 FQGTGA. The CDR3 covers 14 residues. Trimming took 0 bases from V and 1 from J, leaving 6 bases between them. The CDR3 is CASSLTGGQETQYF. The CDR3, as DNA: TGTGCCAGCAGCTTAACAGGGGGCCAAGAGACCCAGTACTTC.

The J gene is TRBJ2-1, the V gene TRBV11-3, with D unresolved. The CDR3 totals 11 residues. The germline CDR1 and CDR2 sequences are SGHNT and YENEEA. V gave up 6 bases and J gave up 4 bases, with 4 bases separating them. In DNA form, the CDR3 reads TGTGCCAGCAGACGGTACAATGAGCAGTTCTTC. Encoded protein: CASRRYNEQFF.

The chain links TRBV12-5 to TRBJ1-1, with no clear D. The CDR3 consists of 13 residues. Germline CDR1 LGHNT, CDR2 FRNRAP. Deletions cut 2 bases from V and 6 bases from J, with 10 bases between. The CDR3 sequence is CASGLFTSAEAFF. For the CDR3, the DNA is TGTGCTAGTGGTTTGTTCACGTCGGCTGAAGCTTTCTTT.